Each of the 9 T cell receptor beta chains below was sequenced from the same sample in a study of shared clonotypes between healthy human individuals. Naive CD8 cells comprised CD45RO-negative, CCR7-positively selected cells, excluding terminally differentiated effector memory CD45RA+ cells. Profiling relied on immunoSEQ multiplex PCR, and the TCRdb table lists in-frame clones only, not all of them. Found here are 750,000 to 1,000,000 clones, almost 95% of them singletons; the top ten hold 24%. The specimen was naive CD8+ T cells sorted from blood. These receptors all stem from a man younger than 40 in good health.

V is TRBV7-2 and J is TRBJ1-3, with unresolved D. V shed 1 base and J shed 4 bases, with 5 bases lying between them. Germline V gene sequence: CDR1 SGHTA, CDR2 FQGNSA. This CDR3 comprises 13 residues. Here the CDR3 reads CASSLVQGNTIYF. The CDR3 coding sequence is TGTGCCAGCAGCTTAGTACAGGGAAACACCATATATTTT. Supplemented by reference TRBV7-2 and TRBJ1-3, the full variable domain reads GAGVSQSPSNKVTEKGKDVELRCDPISGHTALYWYRQSLGQGLEFLIYFQGNSAPDKSGLPSDRFSAERTGGSVSTLTIQRTQQEDSAVYLCASSLVQGNTIYFGEGSWLTVV.

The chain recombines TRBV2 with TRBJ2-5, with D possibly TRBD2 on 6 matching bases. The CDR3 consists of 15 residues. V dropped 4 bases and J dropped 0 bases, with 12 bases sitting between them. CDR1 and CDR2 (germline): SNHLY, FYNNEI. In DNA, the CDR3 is TGTGCCAGCAGTGGTGCGGCGGGGTACCAAGAGACCCAGTACTTC. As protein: CASSGAAGYQETQYF.

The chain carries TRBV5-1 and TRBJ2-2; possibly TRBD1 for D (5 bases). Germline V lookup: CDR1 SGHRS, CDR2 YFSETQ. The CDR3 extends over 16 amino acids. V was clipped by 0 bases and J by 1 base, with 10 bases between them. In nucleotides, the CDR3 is TGCGCCAGCAGCTTGGTGGACACCATGAACACCGGGGAGCTGTTTTTT. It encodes CASSLVDTMNTGELFF.

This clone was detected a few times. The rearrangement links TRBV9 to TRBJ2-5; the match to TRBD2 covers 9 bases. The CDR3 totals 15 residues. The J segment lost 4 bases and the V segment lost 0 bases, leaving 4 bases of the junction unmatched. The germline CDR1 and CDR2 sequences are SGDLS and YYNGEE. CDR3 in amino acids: CASSVAGLARETQYF. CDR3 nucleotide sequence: TGTGCCAGCAGCGTAGCGGGACTAGCCCGAGAGACCCAGTACTTC. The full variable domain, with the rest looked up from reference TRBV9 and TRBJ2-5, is DSGVTQTPKHLITATGQRVTLRCSPRSGDLSVYWYQQSLDQGLQFLIQYYNGEERAKGNILERFSAQQFPDLHSELNLSSLELGDSALYFCASSVAGLARETQYFGPGTRLLVL.

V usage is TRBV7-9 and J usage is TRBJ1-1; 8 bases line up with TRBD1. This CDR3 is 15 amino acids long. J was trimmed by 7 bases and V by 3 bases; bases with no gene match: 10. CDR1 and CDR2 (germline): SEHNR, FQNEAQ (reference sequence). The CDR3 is CASSFLEDRANEAFF. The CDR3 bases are TGTGCCAGCAGCTTTCTGGAGGACAGGGCGAATGAAGCTTTCTTT.

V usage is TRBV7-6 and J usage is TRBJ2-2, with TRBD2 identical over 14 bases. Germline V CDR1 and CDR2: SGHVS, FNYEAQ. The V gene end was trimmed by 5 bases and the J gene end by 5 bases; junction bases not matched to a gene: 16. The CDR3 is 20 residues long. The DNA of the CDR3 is TGTGCCAGCAGCACACCCCGGACTAGCGGGAGGATTGGAGGGACCGGGGAGCTGTTTTTT. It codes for CASSTPRTSGRIGGTGELFF.

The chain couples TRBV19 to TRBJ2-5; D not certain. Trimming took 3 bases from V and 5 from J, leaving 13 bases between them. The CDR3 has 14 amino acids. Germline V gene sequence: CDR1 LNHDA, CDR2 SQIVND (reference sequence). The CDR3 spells CASSIRNLRETQYF. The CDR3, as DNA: TGTGCCAGTAGTATCAGAAACCTTCGGGAGACCCAGTACTTC.

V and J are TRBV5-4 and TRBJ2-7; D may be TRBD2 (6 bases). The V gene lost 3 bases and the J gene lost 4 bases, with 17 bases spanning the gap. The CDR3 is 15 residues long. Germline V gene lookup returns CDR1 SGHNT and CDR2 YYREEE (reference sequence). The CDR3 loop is CASSSGGNGWYEQYF. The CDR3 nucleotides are TGTGCCAGCAGCTCCGGCGGGAATGGGTGGTACGAGCAGTACTTC. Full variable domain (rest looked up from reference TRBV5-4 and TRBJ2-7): ETGVTQSPTHLIKTRGQQVTLRCSSQSGHNTVSWYQQALGQGPQFIFQYYREEENGRGNFPPRFSGLQFPNYSSELNVNALELDDSALYLCASSSGGNGWYEQYFGPGTRLTVT.

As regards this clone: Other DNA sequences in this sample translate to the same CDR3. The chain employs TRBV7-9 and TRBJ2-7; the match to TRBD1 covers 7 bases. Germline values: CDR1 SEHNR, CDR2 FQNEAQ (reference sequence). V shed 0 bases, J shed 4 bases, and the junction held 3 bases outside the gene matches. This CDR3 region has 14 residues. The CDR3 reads CASSLAGQIYEQYF. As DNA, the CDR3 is TGTGCCAGCAGCTTAGCGGGACAGATTTACGAGCAGTACTTC.